This entry concerns a single TCR beta chain. The record originates from a study of blood T cell repertoires in COVID-19. Study as a whole: PBMCs, B-cell-depleted T cells, or T cells were the source of the cDNA or gDNA that made up the material.

The CDR3 is 16 residues long. Germline assignment: CDR1 LGHDT and CDR2 YNNKEL (reference sequence). V was shortened by 4 bases and J by 4 bases, with 17 bases between the two germline ends. Authors' processing steps: Amplification with reference gene primers provided the estimates of nucleated cell counts. Only in-frame clones appear in the TCRdb table, and some are missing; sequencing was by immunoSEQ multiplex PCR. V and J calls and clone size are copied from that table; D and trimming were computed from the DNA. The table has about 200,000 clones, around 83% seen once. V usage is TRBV3-1 (or the pseudogene TRBV3-2) and J usage is TRBJ2-1; TRBD1 is a possible D gene (5 bases). The sequencing input was peripheral blood. This clonotype originated in a woman of 80 years or more with COVID-19, enrolled during active disease. The CDR3 is CASSPQGRSMYNEQFF. In DNA, the CDR3 is TGTGCCAGCAGCCCCCAGGGCCGCAGCATGTACAATGAGCAGTTCTTC.